This passage covers 9 T cell receptor beta chains from one sample sequenced in a study of shared clonotypes between healthy human individuals. TCRdb keeps only in-frame clones here, not all; method: immunoSEQ multiplex PCR. In the table there are around 1.6 million clones, 98% of which are singletons. Sample: naive CD4+ T cells sorted from blood. Subset indicated: CD45RA+ positively selected. These receptors were collected from a man aged 25 to 40 in good health.

The chain uses TRBV1 and TRBJ2-6; the table's D call, TRBD1, was not checked against the DNA. TRBV1 is a pseudogene. The CDR3 is 17 residues long. Written as DNA, the CDR3 is TGCACCAGCAGCCTGGCACCTACAGGGGGTGGGGCCAACGTCCTGACTTTC. Its protein is CTSSLAPTGGGANVLTF.

The chain employs TRBV5-1 and TRBJ2-3; 11 positions agree with TRBD2. The junction had 7 bases not matched to a gene; V was cut back by 4 bases and J by 3 bases. Per germline, CDR1 SGHRS and CDR2 YFSETQ. The CDR3 sequence is 16 residues long. The CDR3 DNA sequence: TGCGCCAGCAGCCAGCAGACTAGCGGGAATACAGATACGCAGTATTTT. Residues: CASSQQTSGNTDTQYF.

The chain is built from TRBV11-2 and TRBJ2-7, with D unclear. Germline V gene lookup returns CDR1 SGHAT and CDR2 FQNNGV. V shed 1 base and J shed 0 bases, with 10 bases lying between them. There are 15 residues in the CDR3. The CDR3 here is CASSLVADGSYEQYF. CDR3 bases: TGTGCCAGCAGCTTAGTGGCTGACGGCTCCTACGAGCAGTACTTC.

On this clone: This CDR3 is also generated by other DNA sequences in the sample. The chain employs TRBV28 and TRBJ1-5; possibly TRBD1 for D (5 bases). V lost 6 bases, J lost 1 base, and 13 bases lay in between. The CDR3 covers 15 residues. Germline values: CDR1 MDHEN, CDR2 SYDVKM. The CDR3 sequence: CASSLGGSSNQPQHF. The CDR3 nucleotides are TGTGCCAGCAGCCTCGGGGGGTCCAGCAATCAGCCCCAGCATTTT. The full variable domain, rest sourced from reference TRBV28 and TRBJ1-5, is DVKVTQSSRYLVKRTGEKVFLECVQDMDHENMFWYRQDPGLGLRLIYFSYDVKMKEKGDIPEGYSVSREKKERFSLILESASTNQTSMYLCASSLGGSSNQPQHFGDGTRLSIL.

This sequence joins TRBV5-4 and TRBJ2-1; D gene uncertain. Trimming left V 4 bases short and J 10 bases short, with 9 bases between. The CDR3 extends over 11 amino acids. Germline assignment: CDR1 SGHNT and CDR2 YYREEE (reference sequence). The CDR3 is CASSDRVEQFF. For the CDR3, the DNA is TGTGCCAGCAGCGATAGGGTGGAGCAGTTCTTC.

The gene calls are TRBV15 and TRBJ2-2; 8 nucleotides match TRBD2. CDR3 length: 15 amino acids. Trimming cost V 3 bases and J 6 bases; bases outside gene matches: 6. From germline, CDR1 is LNHNV and CDR2 YYDKDF (reference sequence). The CDR3: CATSSPGREPGELFF. The CDR3 nucleotides are TGTGCCACCAGCAGTCCCGGGAGGGAGCCCGGGGAGCTGTTTTTT.

The rearrangement uses TRBV9 and TRBJ2-7, with unresolved D. The ends were cut back, 4 bases at V and 2 bases at J, with 16 bases in the middle. The CDR3 spans 15 residues. In germline, CDR1 is SGDLS, CDR2 YYNGEE. The CDR3 region has the DNA TGTGCCAGCAGCTCCTCTCCGACCCACGCCTACGAGCAGTACTTC. It codes for CASSSSPTHAYEQYF.

The chain combines TRBV4-3 with TRBJ2-7; no clear D. The CDR3 consists of 19 residues. V dropped 0 bases and J dropped 2 bases, with 23 bases sitting between them. CDR1 and CDR2 (germline): LGHNA, YSLEER. The CDR3 nucleotides are TGCGCCAGCAGCCAAGACCCCGTAAAGCAGGATCAATTTACCTACGAGCAGTACTTC. The encoded protein is CASSQDPVKQDQFTYEQYF.

The chain recombines TRBV7-3 with TRBJ2-5; TRBD2 is a possible D gene (6 bases). The CDR3 contains 14 residues. V lost 5 bases and J 4 bases, leaving 14 bases between the germline ends. Germline V gene lookup returns CDR1 SGHTA and CDR2 FQGTGA. CDR3 region: CASSLGSLGETQYF. CDR3 nucleotides: TGTGCCAGCAGCCTCGGGAGTTTGGGAGAGACCCAGTACTTC.